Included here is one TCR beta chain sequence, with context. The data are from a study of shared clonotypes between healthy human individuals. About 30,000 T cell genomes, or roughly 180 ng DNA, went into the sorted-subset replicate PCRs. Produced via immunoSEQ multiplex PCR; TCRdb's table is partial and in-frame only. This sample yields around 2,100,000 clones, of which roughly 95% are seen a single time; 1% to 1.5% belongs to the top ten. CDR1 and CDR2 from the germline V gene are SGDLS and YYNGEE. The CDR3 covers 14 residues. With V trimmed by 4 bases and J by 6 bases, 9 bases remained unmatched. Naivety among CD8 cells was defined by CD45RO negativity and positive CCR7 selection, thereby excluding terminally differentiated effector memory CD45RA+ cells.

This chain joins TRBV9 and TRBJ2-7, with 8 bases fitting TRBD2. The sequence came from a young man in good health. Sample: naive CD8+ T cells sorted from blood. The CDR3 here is CASSPRLAPAEQYF. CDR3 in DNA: TGTGCCAGCAGCCCCCGACTAGCGCCGGCCGAGCAGTACTTC.